This T cell receptor (beta chain) was captured by sequencing in a study of cytotoxic CD8 clonotypes in ibrutinib-treated CLL. The study's findings and limits: The clonality rise at ibrutinib response reflected private clonotype expansion.

Germline V gives CDR1 SQVTM, CDR2 ANQGSEA. Trimming took 3 bases from V and 8 from J; bases not matched to a gene: 13. The CDR3 is 16 residues long. PBMCs that had been cryopreserved were the source of about 2 micrograms of genomic DNA for TCR beta libraries. Sequencing was performed with immunoSEQ multiplex PCR; in TCRdb, only in-frame clones are kept and a portion is missing. Of over 95,000 clones in the sample, 45% to 65% were seen once. This clone was seen more than once but under ten times. As yet, its antigen is unknown. This chain links TRBV29-1 with TRBJ2-1; 10 positions agree with TRBD2. The source was PBMCs, collected after 24 months of ibrutinib treatment. The sequence was collected from a human donor with chronic lymphocytic leukemia. The DNA for the CDR3 is TGCAGCGTTGATTCCCCCGGAGCGGGGGGGCTCGATGAGCAGTTCTTC. This gives the protein CSVDSPGAGGLDEQFF.